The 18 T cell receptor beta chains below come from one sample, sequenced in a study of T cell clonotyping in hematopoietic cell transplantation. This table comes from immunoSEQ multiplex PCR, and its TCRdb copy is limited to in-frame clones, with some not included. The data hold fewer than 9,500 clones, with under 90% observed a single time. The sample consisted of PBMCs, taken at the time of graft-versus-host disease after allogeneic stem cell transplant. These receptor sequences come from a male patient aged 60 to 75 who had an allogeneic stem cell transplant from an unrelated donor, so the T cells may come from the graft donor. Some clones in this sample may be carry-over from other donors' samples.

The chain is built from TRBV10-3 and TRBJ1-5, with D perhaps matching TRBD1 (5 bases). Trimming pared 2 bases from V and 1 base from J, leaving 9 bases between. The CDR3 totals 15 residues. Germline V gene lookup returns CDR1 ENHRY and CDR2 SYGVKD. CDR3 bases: TGTGCCATCAGTGAGCGTGGGGCAAGCAATCAGCCCCAGCATTTT. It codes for CAISERGASNQPQHF.

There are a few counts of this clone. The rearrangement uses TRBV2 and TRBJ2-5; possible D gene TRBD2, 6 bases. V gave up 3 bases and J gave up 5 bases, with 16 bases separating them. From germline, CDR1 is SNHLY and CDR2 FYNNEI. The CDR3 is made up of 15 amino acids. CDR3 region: CASSDPGTLGETQYF. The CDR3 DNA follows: TGTGCCAGCAGTGACCCCGGGACTCTTGGGGAGACCCAGTACTTC.

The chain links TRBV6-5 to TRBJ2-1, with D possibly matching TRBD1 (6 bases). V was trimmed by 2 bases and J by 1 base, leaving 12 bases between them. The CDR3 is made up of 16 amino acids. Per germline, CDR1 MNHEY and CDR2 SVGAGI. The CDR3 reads CASSYVTGASYNEQFF. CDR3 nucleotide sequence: TGTGCCAGCAGTTACGTGACAGGAGCTTCCTACAATGAGCAGTTCTTC.

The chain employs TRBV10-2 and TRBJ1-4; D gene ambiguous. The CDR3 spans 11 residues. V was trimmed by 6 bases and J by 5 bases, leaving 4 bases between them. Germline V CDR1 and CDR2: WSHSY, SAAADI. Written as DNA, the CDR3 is TGCGCCAGCAGGACCAATGAAAAACTGTTTTTT. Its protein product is CASRTNEKLFF.

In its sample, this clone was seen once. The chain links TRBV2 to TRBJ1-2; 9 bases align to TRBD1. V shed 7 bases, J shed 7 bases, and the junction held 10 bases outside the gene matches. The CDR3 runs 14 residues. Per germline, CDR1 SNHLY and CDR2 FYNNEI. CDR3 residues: CASTPGQGILGYTF. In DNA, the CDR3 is TGTGCCAGCACGCCGGGACAGGGAATTCTTGGCTACACCTTC. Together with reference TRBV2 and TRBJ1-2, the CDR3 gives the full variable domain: EPEVTQTPSHQVTQMGQEVILRCVPISNHLYFYWYRQILGQKVEFLVSFYNNEISEKSEIFDDQFSVERPDGSNFTLKIRSTKLEDSAMYFCASTPGQGILGYTFGSGTRLTVV.

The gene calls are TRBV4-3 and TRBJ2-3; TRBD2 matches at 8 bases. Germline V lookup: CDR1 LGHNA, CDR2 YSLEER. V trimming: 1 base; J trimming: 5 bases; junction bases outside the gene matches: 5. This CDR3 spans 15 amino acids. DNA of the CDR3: TGCGCCAGCAGCCAAGGATTTCGGGGGGGAGATACGCAGTATTTT. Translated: CASSQGFRGGDTQYF.

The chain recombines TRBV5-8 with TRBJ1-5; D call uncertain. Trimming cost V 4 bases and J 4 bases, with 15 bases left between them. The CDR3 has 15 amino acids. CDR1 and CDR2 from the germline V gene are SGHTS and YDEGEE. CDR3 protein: CASSQGFSQNQPQHF. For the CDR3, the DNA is TGTGCCAGCAGCCAAGGTTTTTCCCAGAATCAGCCCCAGCATTTT.

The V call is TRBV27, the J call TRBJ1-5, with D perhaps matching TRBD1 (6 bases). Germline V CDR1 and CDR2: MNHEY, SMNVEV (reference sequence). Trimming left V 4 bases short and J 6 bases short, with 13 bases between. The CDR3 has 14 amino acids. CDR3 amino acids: CASSWGAEGQPQHF. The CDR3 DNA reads TGTGCCAGCAGTTGGGGGGCGGAGGGTCAGCCCCAGCATTTT.

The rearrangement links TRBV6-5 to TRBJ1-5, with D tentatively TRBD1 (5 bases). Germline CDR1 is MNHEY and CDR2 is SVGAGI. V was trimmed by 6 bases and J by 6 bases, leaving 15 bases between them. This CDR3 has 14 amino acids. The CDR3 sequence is CASSRTRSPQPQHF. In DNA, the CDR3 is TGTGCCAGCAGCCGGACACGGTCCCCTCAGCCCCAGCATTTT.

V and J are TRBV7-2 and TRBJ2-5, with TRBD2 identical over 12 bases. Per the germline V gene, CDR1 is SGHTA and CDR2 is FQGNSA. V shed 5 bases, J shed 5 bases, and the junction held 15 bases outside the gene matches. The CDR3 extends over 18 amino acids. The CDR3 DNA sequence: TGTGCCAGCAGCCTGACTCTAGCGGGGGGGCAATTGTTCGAGACCCAGTACTTC. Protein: CASSLTLAGGQLFETQYF.

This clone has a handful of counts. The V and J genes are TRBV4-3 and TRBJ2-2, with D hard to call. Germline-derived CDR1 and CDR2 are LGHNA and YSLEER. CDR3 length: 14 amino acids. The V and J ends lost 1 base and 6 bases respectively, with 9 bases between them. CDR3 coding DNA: TGCGCCAGCAGCCAAGTTTGGCCTCCCGGGGAGCTGTTTTTT. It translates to CASSQVWPPGELFF.

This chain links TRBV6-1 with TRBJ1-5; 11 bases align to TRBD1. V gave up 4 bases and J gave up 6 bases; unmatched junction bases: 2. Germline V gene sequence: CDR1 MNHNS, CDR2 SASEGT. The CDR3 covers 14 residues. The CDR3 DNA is TGTGCCAGCAGTGGGGACAGGGGGTTTCAGCCCCAGCATTTT. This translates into CASSGDRGFQPQHF.

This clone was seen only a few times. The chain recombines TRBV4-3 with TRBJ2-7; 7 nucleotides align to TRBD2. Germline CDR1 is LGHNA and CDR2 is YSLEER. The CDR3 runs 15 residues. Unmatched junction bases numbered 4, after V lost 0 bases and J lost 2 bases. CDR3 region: CASSQDNSGAYEQYF. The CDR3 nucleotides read TGCGCCAGCAGCCAAGATAACAGCGGGGCCTACGAGCAGTACTTC.

The DNA for the CDR3 is TGTGCCAGCGGAAGGGGCCTCACAGATACGCAGTATTTT. As protein: CASGRGLTDTQYF. The chain is built from TRBV7-2 and TRBJ2-3; TRBD1 might be the D (5 bases). Germline V CDR1 and CDR2: SGHTA, FQGNSA. Deletions cut 8 bases from V and 2 bases from J, with 11 bases between. This CDR3 is 13 amino acids long.

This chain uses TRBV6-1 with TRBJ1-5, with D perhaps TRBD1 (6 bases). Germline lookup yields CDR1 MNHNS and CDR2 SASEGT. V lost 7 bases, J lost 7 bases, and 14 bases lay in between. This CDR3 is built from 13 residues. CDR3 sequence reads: CASNKQGGQPQHF. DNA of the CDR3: TGTGCCAGCAACAAACAGGGTGGGCAGCCCCAGCATTTT.

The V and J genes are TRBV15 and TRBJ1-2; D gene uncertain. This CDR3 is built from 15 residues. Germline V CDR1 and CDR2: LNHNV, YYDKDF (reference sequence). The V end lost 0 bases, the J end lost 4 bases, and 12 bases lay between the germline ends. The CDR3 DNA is TGTGCCACCAGCAGAGATCGAGTGGGAGCCTATGGCTACACCTTC. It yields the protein CATSRDRVGAYGYTF.

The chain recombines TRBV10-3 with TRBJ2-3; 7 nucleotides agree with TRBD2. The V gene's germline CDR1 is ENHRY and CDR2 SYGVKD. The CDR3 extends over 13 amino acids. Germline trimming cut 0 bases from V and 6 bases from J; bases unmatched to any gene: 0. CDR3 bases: TGTGCCATCAGTGAGTCGGGGGGGGATACGCAGTATTTT. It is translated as CAISESGGDTQYF.

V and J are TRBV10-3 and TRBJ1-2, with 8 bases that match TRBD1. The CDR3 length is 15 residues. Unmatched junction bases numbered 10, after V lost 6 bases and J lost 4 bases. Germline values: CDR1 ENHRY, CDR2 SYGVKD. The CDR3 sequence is CAISDKGQGGYGYTF. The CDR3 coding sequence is TGTGCCATCAGCGATAAAGGACAGGGAGGCTATGGCTACACCTTC.